Each of the 9 T cell receptor beta chains below was sequenced from the same sample in a study of T cell changes during pregnancy in multiple sclerosis. Sequenced by immunoSEQ multiplex PCR; TCRdb stores in-frame clones only, minus some. There are some 36,000 clones in the sample; more than 90% occur only once, and roughly 0.39% lies in the top ten. This sample comprised CD4+ T cells from peripheral blood mononuclear cells, obtained in the second trimester of pregnancy. Every receptor here comes from a female donor with multiple sclerosis, enrolled in a pregnancy study.

V usage is TRBV6-5 and J usage is TRBJ1-2, with no clear D. Germline V gene sequence: CDR1 MNHEY, CDR2 SVGAGI. Trimming removed 8 bases at V and 3 bases at J, with 10 bases between. The CDR3 has 12 amino acids. In DNA form, the CDR3 reads TGTGCCAGCCGGGAGAACGACTATGGCTACACCTTC. Its protein product is CASRENDYGYTF.

A single count supports this clone. This sequence joins TRBV7-2 and TRBJ2-1; a weak D match, TRBD2 (7 bases). CDR1 and CDR2 from the germline V gene are SGHTA and FQGNSA. This CDR3 contains 17 residues. V was shortened by 1 base and J by 8 bases, with 21 bases between the two germline ends. CDR3 sequence (DNA): TGTGCCAGCAGCTTAGTCGGTTTTCGGGGGGCCTTGTATGAGCAGTTCTTC. Its translation: CASSLVGFRGALYEQFF.

The chain is built from TRBV6-1 and TRBJ2-4; D might be TRBD1 (8 bases). This CDR3 is built from 18 residues. The germline CDR1 and CDR2 sequences are MNHNS and SASEGT. Trimming cost V 0 bases and J 7 bases, with 22 bases left between them. CDR3 nucleotide sequence: TGTGCCAGCAGTGAAGCGGGCGGTTGGACAGGGAGGGTGAACATTCAGTACTTC. The encoded protein is CASSEAGGWTGRVNIQYF.

The chain employs TRBV11-2 and TRBJ1-2; no clear D gene. The CDR3 covers 11 residues. The germline CDR1 and CDR2 sequences are SGHAT and FQNNGV. Trimming took off 3 bases at V and 6 bases at J, with 5 bases between the two ends. As DNA, the CDR3 is TGTGCCAGCAGCTTCAGGAATGGCTACACCTTC. Protein: CASSFRNGYTF.

This clone appeared once. The chain is built from TRBV29-1 and TRBJ2-3; tentatively, D is TRBD1 (5 bases). Trimming pared 7 bases from V and 4 bases from J, leaving 9 bases between. The CDR3 sequence is 11 residues long. The germline V gene has CDR1 SQVTM and CDR2 ANQGSEA. CDR3 protein: CSGSTADTQYF. The CDR3 coding sequence is TGCAGCGGGTCGACAGCAGATACGCAGTATTTT.

The CDR3: CASSLGGTNEKLFF. CDR3 in DNA: TGTGCCAGCAGCTTGGGGGGGACTAATGAAAAACTGTTTTTT. The V gene is TRBV7-6, the J gene TRBJ1-4; perhaps TRBD1 as D (5 bases). This CDR3 has 14 residues. Germline V gene sequence: CDR1 SGHVS, CDR2 FNYEAQ. V dropped 3 bases and J dropped 2 bases, with 7 bases sitting between them.

CDR3 nucleotide sequence: TGTGCCTGGAGCCAAAGTACTAATAGCAATCAGCCCCAGCATTTT. Its protein is CAWSQSTNSNQPQHF. The V gene is TRBV30, the J gene TRBJ1-5; no clear D. This CDR3 region has 15 residues. CDR1 is GTSNPN and CDR2 is SVGIG in the germline V gene (reference sequence). With 3 bases removed from V and 0 bases from J, the gap between germline ends came to 12 bases.

In this sample, this clone turned up once. The chain has TRBV6-5 and TRBJ2-1; 9 bases fit TRBD2. The CDR3 is 15 amino acids. V lost 6 bases to trimming and J lost 0 bases; unmatched junction nucleotides: 3. Looked up from germline, CDR1 is MNHEY and CDR2 is SVGAGI. The CDR3 bases are TGTGCCAGCAGAAGCGGGGGGAGCTCCTACAATGAGCAGTTCTTC. Encoded protein: CASRSGGSSYNEQFF.

Here the CDR3 DNA reads TGTGCCAGCAGCGAGGGACAGGCGGGGGAAAAACTGTTTTTT. Translation: CASSEGQAGEKLFF. The rearrangement joins TRBV11-1 to TRBJ1-4, with 8 bases that match TRBD1. The junction had 7 bases not matched to a gene; V was cut back by 5 bases and J by 8 bases. From germline, CDR1 is SGHAT and CDR2 FQDESV (reference sequence). The CDR3 contains 14 residues.